These 11 T cell receptor beta chains originate from one sample sequenced in a study of regulatory T cells in long-lasting Graves disease (dated by TCRdb to the early 2020s). Receptor libraries were prepared by multiplex PCR. Sequencing instrument: Illumina HiSeq 4000. CDR3 regions were amplified by Arm-PCR with iRepertoire HTBI primers to construct TCR beta libraries. The public reads were run again by TCRdb, first through fastp at Q25 and then through MiXCR, and only productive beta chains were kept. Rows with one shared CDR3 protein collapse into an entry with the most common genes and DNA. The sample includes some 430,000 distinct CDR3 sequences, with 20% to 25% observed a single time. Together, the top ten hold about 6.6% of the sample. In light of the paper, this sample's time point label describes: persistent/refractory GD, antithyroid drugs over 5 years with positive TRAb. RNA was extracted from PBMCs in TRIzol for both TCR sequencing and RNA sequencing.

This sample comprised peripheral blood mononuclear cells (PBMCs), obtained when the disease was refractory, from a patient treated with antithyroid drugs. These TCRs come from a female donor with Graves disease.

The table lists this clonotype with many counts. The V and J genes are TRBV20-1 and TRBJ1-4, with D perhaps matching TRBD1 (5 bases). Germline V gene lookup returns CDR1 DFQATT and CDR2 SNEGSKA (reference sequence). The CDR3 has 14 residues. V lost 2 bases and J 6 bases, leaving 13 bases between the germline ends. CDR3 nucleotides: TGCAGTGCTAGACCCGGGACGGCAGATGAAAAACTGTTTTTT. This codes for CSARPGTADEKLFF.

This sequence joins TRBV7-9 and TRBJ2-4; the D gene is possibly TRBD2 (6 bases). Trimming shortened V by 3 bases and J by 0 bases, and 12 bases separated the two germline ends. The CDR3 runs to 16 residues. Per germline, CDR1 SEHNR and CDR2 FQNEAQ (reference sequence). CDR3 region: CASSFTVGLAKNIQYF. The CDR3 DNA follows: TGTGCCAGCAGCTTTACCGTGGGACTAGCCAAAAACATTCAGTACTTC.

The sample holds many counts of this clonotype. This chain uses TRBV20-1 with TRBJ2-7; either TRBD1 or TRBD2 may supply D (5 bases each). CDR3 size: 13 residues. The germline V and J ends were trimmed by 6 bases and 1 base, with 13 bases remaining between them. Germline-derived CDR1 and CDR2 are DFQATT and SNEGSKA (reference sequence). The CDR3 loop is CSALAGTSYEQYF. As DNA, the CDR3 is TGCAGTGCCCTGGCTGGGACGTCCTACGAGCAGTACTTC.

This clonotype was found a few times. The chain carries TRBV6-5 and TRBJ1-5; TRBD1 matches at 8 bases. The CDR3 contains 15 residues. Trimming removed 2 bases from V and 4 bases from J; junction bases left unmatched: 4. Germline assignment: CDR1 MNHEY and CDR2 SVGAGI. The CDR3 bases are TGTGCCAGCAGTTACGGCCAGGGGGCGAATCAGCCCCAGCATTTT. As protein: CASSYGQGANQPQHF.

Only a few counts were recorded for this clonotype. This rearrangement joins TRBV5-1 to TRBJ1-1; 8 bases agree with TRBD1. Germline V gene lookup returns CDR1 SGHRS and CDR2 YFSETQ. The CDR3 is made up of 14 amino acids. V dropped 2 bases and J dropped 7; count of bases not matched to a gene: 7. CDR3 bases: TGCGCCAGCAGCTTTTCTGGACAGGGACGTGAAGCTTTCTTT. It translates to CASSFSGQGREAFF.

The genes are TRBV7-9 and TRBJ1-6; unclear D gene. V lost 1 base, J lost 8 bases, and 12 bases lay in between. The CDR3 consists of 15 residues. Germline V gives CDR1 SEHNR, CDR2 FQNEAQ (reference sequence). In DNA form, the CDR3 reads TGTGCCAGCAGCTTAGTCGGAGGCATATATTCACCCCTCCACTTT. Its protein is CASSLVGGIYSPLHF.

In the case of this clonotype: A much larger clone sits a single nucleotide away, making a read error possible. The J gene is TRBJ1-4, the V gene TRBV7-8; D gene unclear. There are 12 residues in the CDR3. Germline V gives CDR1 SGHVS, CDR2 FQNEAQ. The DNA for the CDR3 is TGTTCCAGCAGCTTGACTAATGAAAAACTGTTTTTT. As protein: CSSSLTNEKLFF.

This clonotype was observed many times. The chain is built from TRBV2 and TRBJ1-1; 11 bases are a match to TRBD1. The CDR3 covers 15 residues. The trim removed 5 bases at V and 4 bases at J, leaving 6 bases unmatched. Germline CDR1 and CDR2: SNHLY and FYNNEI. The CDR3 nucleotides are TGTGCCAGCAGTCCCGGGACAGGGGGGGTCACTGAAGCTTTCTTT. It codes for CASSPGTGGVTEAFF.

V usage is TRBV9 and J usage is TRBJ2-1; 9 positions match TRBD2. V was pared by 0 bases and J by 3 bases, with 4 bases of the junction left unmatched. This CDR3 has 16 residues. Germline V CDR1 and CDR2: SGDLS, YYNGEE. CDR3 nucleotides: TGTGCCAGCAGCGTAGACGCTAGCGGGGTCTACAATGAGCAGTTCTTC. It is translated as CASSVDASGVYNEQFF.

This clonotype turned up a few times. The chain carries TRBV20-1 and TRBJ1-5; D not resolved. Germline V gene sequence: CDR1 DFQATT, CDR2 SNEGSKA (reference sequence). The CDR3 runs 12 residues. Deletions cut 1 base from V and 1 base from J, with 2 bases between. The CDR3 DNA sequence: TGCAGTGCTAGAGGCAGCAATCAGCCCCAGCATTTT. Translated: CSARGSNQPQHF.

This chain connects TRBV12-3 or TRBV12-4 to TRBJ2-2; D remains unclear. The V end was cut by 8 bases, the J end by 0 bases, with 7 bases between. The CDR3 covers 13 residues. DNA of the CDR3: TGTGCCAGCCAAGAAGCGAACACCGGGGAGCTGTTTTTT. Its protein product is CASQEANTGELFF.